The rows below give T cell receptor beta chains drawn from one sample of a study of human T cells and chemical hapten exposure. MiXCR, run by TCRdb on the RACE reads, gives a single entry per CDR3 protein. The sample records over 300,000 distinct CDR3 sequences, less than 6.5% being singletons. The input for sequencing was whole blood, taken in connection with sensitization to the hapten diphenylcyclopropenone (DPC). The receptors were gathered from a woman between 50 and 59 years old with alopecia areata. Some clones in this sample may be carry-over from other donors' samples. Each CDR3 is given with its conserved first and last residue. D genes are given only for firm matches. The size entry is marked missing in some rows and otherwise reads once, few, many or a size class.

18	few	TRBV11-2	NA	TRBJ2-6	TGTGCCAGCAGCTTAGGGAGTGAGGCCCCCTCTGGGGCCAACGTCCTGACTTTC	CASSLGSEAPSGANVLTF
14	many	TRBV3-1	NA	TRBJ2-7	TGTGCCAGCAGCGCCTGGGGGACCTCCTACGAGCAGTACTTC	CASSAWGTSYEQYF
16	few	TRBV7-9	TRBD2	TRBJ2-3	TGTGCCAGCAGCTCTATAGCGGGAGGCCCCACAGATACGCAGTATTTT	CASSSIAGGPTDTQYF
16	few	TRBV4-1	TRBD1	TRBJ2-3	TGCGCCAGCAGCATTCGACAGGGCACTGTCACAGATACGCAGTATTTT	CASSIRQGTVTDTQYF
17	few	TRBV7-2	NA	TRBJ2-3	TGTGCCAGCAGCTTAGGTCTACTAGCCGGCTGGACAGATACGCAGTATTTT	CASSLGLLAGWTDTQYF
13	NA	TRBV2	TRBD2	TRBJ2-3	TGTGCCAGCGATCTAGCGGGAGGGGATACGCAGTATTTT	CASDLAGGDTQYF
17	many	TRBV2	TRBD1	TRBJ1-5	TGTGCCAGCAGTGCCCTCTTGACAGGGGTCGGCAATCAGCCCCAGCATTTT	CASSALLTGVGNQPQHF
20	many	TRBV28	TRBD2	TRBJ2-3	TGTGCCAGCAGCCCAAGGACACTTGGACTAGCGGGGGTTAGCACAGATACGCAGTATTTT	CASSPRTLGLAGVSTDTQYF
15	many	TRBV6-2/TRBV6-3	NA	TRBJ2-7	TGTGCCAGCAGCATCGGACTGGCCAGCTCCTACGAGCAGTACTTC	CASSIGLASSYEQYF
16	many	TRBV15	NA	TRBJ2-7	TGTGCCACCAGCAGCTCCCCGTCGCTTAGACCCTACGAGCAGTACTTC	CATSSSPSLRPYEQYF
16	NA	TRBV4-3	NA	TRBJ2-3	TGCGCCAGCTCCTTTGGGCCGGGGACTAGCACAGATACGCAGTATTTT	CASSFGPGTSTDTQYF
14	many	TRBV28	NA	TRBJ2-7	TGTGCCAGCAGTTTACTGGGACCGAACTACGAGCAGTACTTC	CASSLLGPNYEQYF
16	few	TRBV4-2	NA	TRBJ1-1	TGTGCCAGCAGCCAGAGGGGCGGGGGGGCCCACACTGAAGCTTTCTTT	CASSQRGGGAHTEAFF
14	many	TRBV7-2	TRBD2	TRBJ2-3	TGTGCCAGCAGCTTTGGGACTAAAACAGATACGCAGTATTTT	CASSFGTKTDTQYF
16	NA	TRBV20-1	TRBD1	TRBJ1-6	TGCAGTGCTAGAGAAGACAGGGTCTCCTATAATTCACCCCTCCACTTT	CSAREDRVSYNSPLHF
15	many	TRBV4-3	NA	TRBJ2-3	TGCGCCAGCAGCCAAGAAGGAGCTTCCACAGATACGCAGTATTTT	CASSQEGASTDTQYF
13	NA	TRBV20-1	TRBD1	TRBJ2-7	TGCAGTGCCCTGGGACAGGCCTCCTACGAGCAGTACTTC	CSALGQASYEQYF
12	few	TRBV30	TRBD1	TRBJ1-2	TGTGCCTGGAGTCCCGGGACAGAGCATTACACCTTC	CAWSPGTEHYTF
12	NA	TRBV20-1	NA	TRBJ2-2	TGCAGTGCTAGAGATCCGGCCGGGGAGCTGTTTTTT	CSARDPAGELFF
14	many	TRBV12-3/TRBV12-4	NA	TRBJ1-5	TGTGCCAGCAGTTCGCGGGGGACCTATCAGCCCCAGCATTTT	CASSSRGTYQPQHF
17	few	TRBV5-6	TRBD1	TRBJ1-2	TGTGCCAGCAGCTTGGGGATCGGGACAGGAGCTAACTATGGCTACACCTTC	CASSLGIGTGANYGYTF
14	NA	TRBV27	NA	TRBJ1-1	TGTGCCAGCACCTTAGCTGGGCCGGGGACTGAAGCTTTCTTT	CASTLAGPGTEAFF
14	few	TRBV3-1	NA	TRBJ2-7	TGTGCCAGCAGCCAAGCACTGAATTCACGGGAGCAGTACTTC	CASSQALNSREQYF
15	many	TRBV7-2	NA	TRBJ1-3	TGTGCCAGCAGCTTGAACGGGCTCTCTGGAAACACCATATATTTT	CASSLNGLSGNTIYF
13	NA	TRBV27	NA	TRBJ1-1	TGTGCCAGCAGTTTATCGATCGGGGGTGAAGCTTTCTTT	CASSLSIGGEAFF
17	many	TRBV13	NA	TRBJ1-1	TGTGCCAGCAGCTTAGACGTGGGGGGCCGGACGGGGTCTGAAGCTTTCTTT	CASSLDVGGRTGSEAFF
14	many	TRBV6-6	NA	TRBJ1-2	TGTGCCAGCAGTTACTCTGCAGGGGTGATAGGCTACACCTTC	CASSYSAGVIGYTF
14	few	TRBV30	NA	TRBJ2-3	TGTGCCTGGGGAAGGGGCGGGATCACAGATACGCAGTATTTT	CAWGRGGITDTQYF
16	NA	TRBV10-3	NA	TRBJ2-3	TGTGCCATCAGTGAGTCGGGATTAGCGGGCACAGATACGCAGTATTTT	CAISESGLAGTDTQYF
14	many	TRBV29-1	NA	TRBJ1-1	TGCAGCGTTCTCGCCCCCGGACGGGGTCCTGGAGCTTTCTTT	CSVLAPGRGPGAFF
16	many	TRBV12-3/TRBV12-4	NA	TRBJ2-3	TGTGCCAGCAGTTTAGGGGCTGGAGGTGGGGCGGATACGCAGTATTTT	CASSLGAGGGADTQYF
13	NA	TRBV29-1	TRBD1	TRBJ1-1	TGCAGCGTTTTCTCCCAGGGGGAGACTGAAGCTTTCTTT	CSVFSQGETEAFF
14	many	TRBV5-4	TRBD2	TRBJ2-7	TGTGCCAGCAGCACCCTAGCGGGAGACTACGAGCAGTACTTC	CASSTLAGDYEQYF
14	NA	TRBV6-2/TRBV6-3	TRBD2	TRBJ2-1	TGTGCCAGCAGTCCACTAGCGGGAGTAGGTGAGCAGTTCTTC	CASSPLAGVGEQFF
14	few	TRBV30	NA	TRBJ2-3	TGTGCCTGGAGCTTCGGGAGCAGCACAGATACGCAGTATTTT	CAWSFGSSTDTQYF
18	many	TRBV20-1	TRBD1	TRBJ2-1	TGCAGTGCTCCGGGCACAGGGTCAGGGGGAGTCCCCTACAATGAGCAGTTCTTC	CSAPGTGSGGVPYNEQFF
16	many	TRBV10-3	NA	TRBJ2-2	TGTGCCATCAGTGTTTTTGGCAGTAAAAACACCGGGGAGCTGTTTTTT	CAISVFGSKNTGELFF
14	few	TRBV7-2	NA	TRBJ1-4	TGTGCCAGCAGCTTACGCCCTACTAATGAAAAACTGTTTTTT	CASSLRPTNEKLFF
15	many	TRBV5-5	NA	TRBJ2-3	TGTGCCAGCACCGACTTGAGGACGATCACAGATACGCAGTATTTT	CASTDLRTITDTQYF
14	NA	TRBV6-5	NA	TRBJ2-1	TGTGCCAGCAGTTACGTGGCTGGTAACAATGAGCAGTTCTTC	CASSYVAGNNEQFF
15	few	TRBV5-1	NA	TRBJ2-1	TGCGCCAGCAGCTTAATGGGGTTCTCCTACAATGAGCAGTTCTTC	CASSLMGFSYNEQFF
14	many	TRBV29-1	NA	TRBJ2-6	TGCAGCGTCGAACCGAGGTCTGGGGCCAACGTCCTGACTTTC	CSVEPRSGANVLTF